This T cell receptor (beta chain) was observed in a study of T cells in Graves' hyperthyroidism and ophthalmopathy (dated by TCRdb to the late 2010s). Study-wide context: Peripheral blood samples were taken at initial diagnosis, before any treatment was given. A discovery cohort of approximately 97 patients, 43 with Graves' ophthalmopathy and more than 55 with stable Graves' hyperthyroidism, was used to find distinguishing TCR V-J signatures. The 90 or so discovery patients were randomly split 7:3 into training and test sets. TCR Vbeta CDR3 sequencing of 135 peripheral blood samples (around 45 ophthalmopathy, roughly 74 hyperthyroidism and some 17 progressor patients) is reported in the paper. In six Graves' hyperthyroidism patients, the study also compared T-cell repertoires from thyroid tissue with T-cell repertoires from blood. An independent validation cohort of around 19 hyperthyroidism patients and about 15 patients who later progressed to ophthalmopathy tested prospective prediction of ophthalmopathy. Following sampling, methimazole starting at 30 mg daily was given to hyperthyroidism patients, and high-dose intravenous methylprednisolone was given to ophthalmopathy patients. General conclusions and limits of the study: Ophthalmopathy was separated from stable hyperthyroidism by a 13 V-J signature model, with over 85% sensitivity and about 81% specificity obtained in cross-validation and 80%/75% obtained in testing. Most expanded thyroid clonotypes (frequency above 0.001) were also detected in blood, suggesting blood repertoires may reflect thyroid immune responses. In validation, progression to ophthalmopathy was predicted by the model with roughly 71% sensitivity and 72% to 85% specificity, a median of approximately 6.5 months before onset. No statistical method was used to set the sample size in advance, and investigators knew the group allocation.

TCR beta CDR3 regions were amplified from RNA transcripts. The first round of RT-PCR for the TCR CDR3 was performed with the HTBI primer set and the Qiagen OneStep RT-PCR kit. Libraries were constructed in a second round of multiplex PCR, after which size selection and purification were carried out. Paired-end sequencing of the libraries was performed with 100 bp reads on an Illumina HiSeq2000. Processing in the source paper ran as follows. SOAPnuke was used to process the raw data, throwing out any read that contained adapters or uncalled bases, had a mean Phred below 15, or lacked an exact constant-primer or identifier match. COPE v1.2.5 was used to merge high-quality paired reads, and clonotypes were defined as unique nucleotide sequences. Clonotypes were aligned to IMGT TRBV, TRBD and TRBJ reference segments using MiTCR v1.1. Only V-J combinations with frequency above 0.0001, covering 98% to 99.2% of repertoires, were analysed. A TCS score was defined as the ratio between F50 (clonal expansion) and ExV (chaos), using BLOSUM62-based TCRdist between CDR3 peptides within each V-J. Welch's t-statistics and random forest reduced roughly 540 V-J features to about 13, which were used in a naive Bayes classifier (R e1071). In TCRdb, the public reads were trimmed at Q25 with fastp and aligned with MiXCR, with productive beta chains retained. Rows merge per CDR3 protein into single entries with the most common DNA and genes. What appears here as the V and J calls and clone size reflects TCRdb's work, not the paper's. Present in this sample are 530,000 or so distinct CDR3 sequences, approximately 25% of which were seen just once. 11% of the sample is held by the ten biggest clonotypes.

In the ophthalmopathy patients, disease was moderately to severely active, with a Clinical Activity Score of 3 or more, a NOSPECS grade of 4 or more, and a duration of less than 3 months. Patients with uncontrolled infections, other autoimmune diseases, pregnancy or lactation were excluded. Diagnoses were based on clinical symptoms, serum thyroxine and TRAb, thyroid ultrasound and orbital computed tomography. PBMCs were isolated from about 9.1 ml of fresh peripheral blood by Ficoll-Paque density gradient centrifugation. Total RNA was extracted with Trizol reagent, and quality was checked on an Agilent 2100 Bioanalyzer. The trim is 5 bases for V and 3 bases for J, with a gap of 11 bases between the germline ends. The germline V gene provides CDR1 MNHNS and CDR2 SASEGT. Spanning cysteine to phenylalanine, the CDR3 consists of 13 amino acids. CDR3 DNA is the only sequence kept; it has 39 bases, read in frame from the first base.

This clonotype has at least ten counts. Its recognized antigen is unknown. It has no much larger one-base neighbor in the sample; base qualities were not kept. The receptor was isolated from a woman between 25 and 40 years old with Graves' ophthalmopathy. The material sequenced was blood. The V and J segments used are TRBV6-1 and TRBJ2-7; the D gene is possibly TRBD1, with 5 bases matching. At the DNA level, the sequence is TGTGCCAGCAGTAGCCCCCAGGGCTACGAGCAGTACTTC. Its coded protein is CASSSPQGYEQYF.